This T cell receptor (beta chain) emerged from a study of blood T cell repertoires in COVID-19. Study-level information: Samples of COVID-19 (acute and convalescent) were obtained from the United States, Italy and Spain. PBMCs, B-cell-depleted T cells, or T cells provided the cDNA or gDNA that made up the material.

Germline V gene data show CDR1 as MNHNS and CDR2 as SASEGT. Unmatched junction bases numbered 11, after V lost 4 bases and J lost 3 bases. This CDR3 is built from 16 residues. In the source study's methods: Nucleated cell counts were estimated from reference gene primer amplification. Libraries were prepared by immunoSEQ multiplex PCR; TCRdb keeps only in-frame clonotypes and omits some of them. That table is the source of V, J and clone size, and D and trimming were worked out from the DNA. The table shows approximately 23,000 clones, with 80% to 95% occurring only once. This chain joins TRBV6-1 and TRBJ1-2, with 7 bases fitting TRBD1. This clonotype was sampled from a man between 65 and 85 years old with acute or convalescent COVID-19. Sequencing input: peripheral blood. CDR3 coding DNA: TGTGCCAGCAGTGCGGCCCTTAACCAGGGGGACTATGGCTACACCTTC. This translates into CASSAALNQGDYGYTF.